This is a list of T cell receptor beta chains from one sample in a study of blood T cell repertoires in COVID-19. Method: immunoSEQ multiplex PCR; TCRdb's copy keeps in-frame clones and lacks some. Of some 150,000 clones in the sample, about 86% were seen once. The sequencing sample was made of peripheral blood. These receptors all stem from a woman aged 55 to 70 with acute or convalescent COVID-19. The CDR3 runs from the conserved cysteine through the conserved F or W. A D gene is named only where the DNA matches it firmly. Clone size, where shown, is once, few, many, or a class for clones that have expanded.

j_call d_call v_call clone_size cdr3_length cdr3_aa cdr3_nt
TRBJ2-2 NA TRBV6-1 NA 13 CASSELRDGELFF TGTGCCAGCAGTGAATTGAGGGATGGGGAGCTGTTTTTT
TRBJ2-7 NA TRBV28 NA 12 CASGPDSYEQYF TGTGCCAGCGGGCCTGACTCCTACGAGCAGTACTTC
TRBJ2-1 NA TRBV19 once 13 CASSISLYNEQFF TGTGCCAGTAGTATAAGTCTATACAATGAGCAGTTCTTC
TRBJ2-1 TRBD2 TRBV6-4 NA 12 CASSDQGTSQFF TGTGCCAGCAGTGACCAAGGGACTAGTCAGTTCTTC
TRBJ2-1 TRBD2 TRBV30 NA 16 CAWSVRLAGGPNEQFF TGTGCCTGGAGTGTACGGTTGGCGGGGGGGCCCAATGAGCAGTTCTTC
TRBJ2-2 TRBD1 TRBV27 NA 16 CASRFSWTGRGGELFF TGTGCCAGCAGATTCTCTTGGACAGGCCGAGGCGGGGAGCTGTTTTTT
TRBJ2-3 TRBD2 TRBV30 NA 17 CAWSVPLSGLGTDTQYF TGTGCCTGGAGTGTGCCCCTTAGCGGGTTAGGGACAGATACGCAGTATTTT
TRBJ1-1 TRBD1 TRBV5-5 NA 15 CASSSRTGGGTEAFF TGTGCCAGCAGCTCCAGGACAGGGGGTGGTACTGAAGCTTTCTTT
TRBJ2-2 NA TRBV11-3 NA 16 CASSRQAITNTGELFF TGTGCCAGCAGCCGACAGGCGATTACGAACACCGGGGAGCTGTTTTTT
TRBJ2-3 TRBD2 TRBV4-1 NA 20 CASSQDSFRGLAGNTDTQYF TGCGCCAGCAGCCAAGATTCTTTTCGGGGACTAGCGGGGAACACAGATACGCAGTATTTT
TRBJ1-6 TRBD1 TRBV30 NA 13 CAWLGDRGSPLHF TGTGCCTGGTTGGGGGACAGGGGGTCACCCCTCCACTTT
TRBJ2-5 TRBD2 TRBV19 NA 16 CASSMGLAGGGETQYF TGTGCCAGTAGCATGGGACTAGCGGGTGGCGGAGAGACCCAGTACTTC
TRBJ1-5 NA TRBV6-5 few 14 CASSLTYSNQPQHF TGTGCCAGCAGTTTGACTTATAGCAATCAGCCCCAGCATTTT
TRBJ1-2 NA TRBV5-4 NA 14 CASSSKGLLYGYTF TGTGCCAGCAGCTCTAAGGGGCTTCTCTATGGCTACACCTTC
TRBJ2-2 NA TRBV27 NA 14 CASSFQTDTGELFF TGTGCCAGCAGTTTTCAGACAGACACCGGGGAGCTGTTTTTT
TRBJ2-1 TRBD2 TRBV7-3 NA 14 CASSLSGGGNEQFF TGTGCCAGCAGCTTATCTGGCGGGGGGAATGAGCAGTTCTTC
TRBJ1-1 TRBD1 TRBV11-3 NA 14 CASSSDRGLTEAFF TGTGCCAGCAGCTCGGACAGGGGGCTCACTGAAGCTTTCTTT
TRBJ2-2 TRBD2 TRBV10-3 NA 13 CAIGGANTGELFF TGTGCCATCGGGGGGGCGAACACCGGGGAGCTGTTTTTT
TRBJ1-2 TRBD1 TRBV6-5 many 14 CASIRDRTFIGYTF TGTGCCAGCATCCGGGACAGAACCTTTATAGGCTACACCTTC
TRBJ2-5 NA TRBV5-1 NA 14 CASSLGGYQETQYF TGCGCCAGCAGCTTGGGAGGTTACCAAGAGACCCAGTACTTC
TRBJ2-7 NA TRBV2 NA 15 CASSVQGLLRVEQYF TGTGCCAGCAGTGTCCAGGGACTGCTAAGGGTCGAGCAGTACTTC
TRBJ1-4 TRBD1 TRBV28 once 15 CASSQTGAGNEKLFF TGTGCCAGCAGTCAAACAGGGGCGGGTAATGAAAAACTGTTTTTT
TRBJ2-3 TRBD1 TRBV27 NA 14 CASRRDRGTDTQYF TGTGCCAGCCGCCGGGACAGGGGGACAGATACGCAGTATTTT
TRBJ2-2 TRBD2 TRBV24-1 NA 17 CATSDFPAGERPGELFF TGTGCCACCAGTGATTTCCCCGCGGGGGAACGACCCGGGGAGCTGTTTTTT
TRBJ1-5 TRBD1 TRBV5-1 NA 13 CASSLTGDQPQHF TGCGCCAGCAGCTTGACAGGGGACCAGCCCCAGCATTTT
TRBJ2-4 NA TRBV3-1/TRBV3-2 NA 20 CASSQERGRSHRVSKNIQYF TGTGCCAGCAGCCAAGAAAGAGGCCGGTCTCATCGGGTATCCAAAAACATTCAGTACTTC
TRBJ1-5 NA TRBV27 NA 17 CASSLHQGTYSNQPQHF TGTGCCAGCAGTTTACACCAGGGGACCTATAGCAATCAGCCCCAGCATTTT
TRBJ2-5 TRBD2 TRBV14 NA 16 CASSQDRNAAGEAQYF TGTGCCAGCAGCCAAGACCGAAACGCTGCGGGGGAGGCCCAGTACTTC
TRBJ1-2 NA TRBV15 NA 14 CATSVGFGNYGYTF TGTGCCACCAGCGTCGGATTCGGGAACTATGGCTACACCTTC
TRBJ2-1 NA TRBV9 few 13 CASSVDLYNEQFF TGTGCCAGCAGCGTAGACTTGTACAATGAGCAGTTCTTC
TRBJ1-1 NA TRBV10-3 few 14 CAISEPTGFTEAFF TGTGCCATCAGTGAGCCTACAGGGTTTACTGAAGCTTTCTTT
TRBJ1-5 NA TRBV30 NA 15 CAWSVRQGGNQPQHF TGTGCCTGGAGTGTAAGGCAGGGCGGCAATCAGCCCCAGCATTTT
TRBJ2-2 TRBD2 TRBV19 NA 15 CASRKGTSVNGELFF TGTGCCAGTAGAAAGGGGACTAGCGTAAACGGGGAGCTGTTTTTT
TRBJ2-2 NA TRBV29-1 few 13 CSGYRVMSGELFF TGCAGCGGTTACAGGGTTATGAGCGGGGAGCTGTTTTTT
TRBJ2-5 NA TRBV7-9 NA 14 CASSLSGGWETQYF TGTGCCAGCAGCCTATCGGGGGGCTGGGAGACCCAGTACTTC
TRBJ2-5 TRBD1 TRBV30 NA 16 CAWSSLRDREQETQYF TGTGCCTGGAGTAGCCTCCGGGACAGGGAGCAAGAGACCCAGTACTTC
TRBJ1-5 TRBD1 TRBV19 NA 13 CASRQGTNQPQHF TGTGCCTCCAGACAGGGGACTAATCAGCCCCAGCATTTT
TRBJ2-3 NA TRBV6-4 NA 15 CASSDGRGGTDTQYF TGTGCCAGCAGTGACGGGCGGGGTGGCACAGATACGCAGTATTTT
TRBJ2-3 TRBD2 TRBV11-3 NA 16 CASSLGSSGGSDTQYF TGTGCCAGCAGCTTAGGGTCTAGCGGGGGATCAGATACGCAGTATTTT
TRBJ2-6 NA TRBV24-1 NA 14 CATSDGAGANVLTF TGTGCCACCAGTGACGGGGCTGGGGCCAACGTCCTGACTTTC
TRBJ2-2 NA TRBV10-3 NA 13 CAISAGDTGELFF TGTGCCATCAGTGCGGGTGACACCGGGGAGCTGTTTTTT
TRBJ1-1 TRBD1 TRBV6-2/TRBV6-3 NA 16 CASSSPAGQGATEAFF TGTGCCAGCAGCTCCCCCGCGGGACAGGGGGCGACTGAAGCTTTCTTT
TRBJ2-7 TRBD2 TRBV15 NA 15 CATSNERGSSYEQYF TGTGCCACCAGCAATGAGCGGGGGAGCTCCTACGAGCAGTACTTC
TRBJ2-5 NA TRBV5-1 once 14 CASSFTGSVETQYF TGCGCCAGCAGCTTCACAGGGTCTGTGGAGACCCAGTACTTC
TRBJ1-6 NA TRBV28 NA 14 CASSKGGMGSPLHF TGTGCCAGCAGTAAAGGGGGAATGGGCTCACCCCTCCACTTT
TRBJ1-2 NA TRBV18 once 15 CASSPPTESPYGYTF TGTGCCAGCTCCCCGCCGACGGAGAGCCCCTATGGCTACACCTTC
TRBJ1-1 TRBD1 TRBV6-4 NA 19 CASSDSRQGRTWMNTEAFF TGTGCCAGCAGTGACTCGCGACAGGGGCGGACTTGGATGAACACTGAAGCTTTCTTT
TRBJ2-7 NA TRBV30 NA 14 CAWSVPGFAYEQYF TGTGCCTGGAGTGTACCCGGGTTCGCCTACGAGCAGTACTTC
TRBJ1-2 TRBD1 TRBV12-3/TRBV12-4 NA 13 CASSFQGAGGYTF TGTGCCAGCAGTTTTCAGGGGGCGGGTGGCTACACCTTC
TRBJ2-3 TRBD2 TRBV27 once 16 CASSLIAGGLTDTQYF TGTGCCAGCAGTTTAATAGCGGGGGGCCTCACAGATACGCAGTATTTT
TRBJ2-5 NA TRBV10-3 NA 12 CATALREETQYF TGTGCCACCGCTTTACGAGAAGAGACCCAGTACTTC
TRBJ1-2 TRBD1 TRBV2 NA 12 CASIVDRDGYTF TGTGCCAGCATCGTTGACAGGGATGGCTACACCTTC